The TCR beta chain under discussion was sequenced for a study of blood T cell repertoires in COVID-19. Profiling relied on immunoSEQ multiplex PCR, and the TCRdb table lists in-frame clones only, not all of them. The data contain 20,000 to 30,000 clones, roughly four fifths of them singletons. After removal of 4 bases from V and 3 bases from J, the junction contained 6 bases not matched to a gene. The CDR3 totals 15 residues. CDR1 SGHNT and CDR2 YYREEE come from the germline V gene (reference sequence). This rearrangement joins TRBV5-4 to TRBJ2-3; 9 bases are a match to TRBD2. The sequencing input was peripheral blood. The receptor comes from a human donor in a cohort sampled during active COVID-19. This chain's CDR3 is CASSPSGGKTDTQYF. The CDR3 coding sequence is TGTGCCAGCAGCCCCAGCGGGGGGAAAACAGATACGCAGTATTTT.